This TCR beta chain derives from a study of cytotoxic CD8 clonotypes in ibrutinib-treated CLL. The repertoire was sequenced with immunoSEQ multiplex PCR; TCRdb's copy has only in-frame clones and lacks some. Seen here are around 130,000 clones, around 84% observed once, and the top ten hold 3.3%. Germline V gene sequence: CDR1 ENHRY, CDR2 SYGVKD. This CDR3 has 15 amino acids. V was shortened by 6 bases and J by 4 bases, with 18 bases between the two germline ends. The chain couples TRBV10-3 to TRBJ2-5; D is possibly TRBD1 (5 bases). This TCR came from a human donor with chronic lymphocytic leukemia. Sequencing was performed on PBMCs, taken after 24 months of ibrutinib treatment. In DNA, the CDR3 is TGTGCCATCAGCCCACTGCAGGGTTTACCAGAGACCCAGTACTTC. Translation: CAISPLQGLPETQYF.